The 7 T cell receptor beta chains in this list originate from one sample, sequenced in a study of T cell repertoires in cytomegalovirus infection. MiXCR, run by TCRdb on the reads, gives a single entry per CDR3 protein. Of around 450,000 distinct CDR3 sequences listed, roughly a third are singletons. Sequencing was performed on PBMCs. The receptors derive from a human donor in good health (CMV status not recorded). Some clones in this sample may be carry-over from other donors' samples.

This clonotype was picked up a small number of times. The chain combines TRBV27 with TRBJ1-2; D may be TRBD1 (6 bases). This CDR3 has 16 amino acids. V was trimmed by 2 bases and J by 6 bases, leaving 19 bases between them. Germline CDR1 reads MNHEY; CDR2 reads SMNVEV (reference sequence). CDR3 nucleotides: TGTGCCAGCAGTTTACGAAGTTCCCGGGGGCGGGATGGCTACACCTTC. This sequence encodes CASSLRSSRGRDGYTF.

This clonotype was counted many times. CDR3 loop: CASSLSGYEQFF. The CDR3 nucleotides are TGTGCCAGCAGCTTATCGGGCTATGAGCAGTTCTTC. The chain recombines TRBV7-2 with TRBJ2-1; D ambiguous. From germline, CDR1 is SGHTA and CDR2 FQGNSA. V was cut by 2 bases and J by 8 bases, with 7 bases left in between. CDR3 size: 12 residues. The variable domain in full, with the rest retrieved from reference TRBV7-2 and TRBJ2-1, is GAGVSQSPSNKVTEKGKDVELRCDPISGHTALYWYRQSLGQGLEFLIYFQGNSAPDKSGLPSDRFSAERTGGSVSTLTIQRTQQEDSAVYLCASSLSGYEQFFGPGTRLTVL.

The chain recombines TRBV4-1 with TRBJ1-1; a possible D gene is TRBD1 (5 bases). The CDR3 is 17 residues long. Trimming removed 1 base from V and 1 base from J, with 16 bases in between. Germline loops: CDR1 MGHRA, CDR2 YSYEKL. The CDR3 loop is CASSQARLTGTNTEAFF. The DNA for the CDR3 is TGCGCCAGCAGCCAAGCTAGACTTACGGGGACGAACACTGAAGCTTTCTTT.

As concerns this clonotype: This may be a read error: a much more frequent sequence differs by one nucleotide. The chain's CDR3 is CASSPLGDSDSYF. The CDR3, as DNA: TGTGCCAGCAGCCCCCTTGGGGACAGCGACAGTTACTTC. V is TRBV11-2 and J is TRBJ2-5; 7 nucleotides align to TRBD1. V shed 5 bases, J shed 14 bases, and the junction held 14 bases outside the gene matches. This CDR3 is built from 13 residues. The germline V gene encodes CDR1 SGHAT and CDR2 FQNNGV.

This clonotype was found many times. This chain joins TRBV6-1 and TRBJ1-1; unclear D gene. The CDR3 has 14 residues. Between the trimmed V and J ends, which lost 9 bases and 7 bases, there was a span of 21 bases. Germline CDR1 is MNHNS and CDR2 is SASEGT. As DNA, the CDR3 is TGTGCCAGGACCCCACCCGGCGGAGCAAGTGAAGCTTTCTTT. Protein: CARTPPGGASEAFF.

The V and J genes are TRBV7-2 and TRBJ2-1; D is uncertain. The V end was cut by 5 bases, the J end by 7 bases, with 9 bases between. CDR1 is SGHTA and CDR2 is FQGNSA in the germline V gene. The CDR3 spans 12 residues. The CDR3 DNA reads TGTGCCAGCAGCGCCCTACGGAATGAGCAGTTCTTC. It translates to CASSALRNEQFF.

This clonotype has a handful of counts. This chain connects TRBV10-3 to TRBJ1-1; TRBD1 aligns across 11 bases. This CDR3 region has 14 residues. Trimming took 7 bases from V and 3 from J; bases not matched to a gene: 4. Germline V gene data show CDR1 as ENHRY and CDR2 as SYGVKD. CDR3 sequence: CAITPGQGDTEAFF. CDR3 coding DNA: TGTGCCATCACCCCGGGACAGGGGGACACTGAAGCTTTCTTT.